The sequence of this TCR beta chain was determined in a study of T cells in Graves' hyperthyroidism and ophthalmopathy. The CDR3 loop spans 14 amino acids. CDR1 and CDR2 (germline): DFQATT, SNEGSKA (reference sequence). The V gene lost 4 bases and the J gene lost 5 bases, with 17 bases spanning the gap. It was RNA transcripts that yielded the amplified TCR beta CDR3 regions. TCR CDR3 regions were first amplified by RT-PCR with HTBI primers. MiXCR, applied by TCRdb to the multiplex PCR reads, yields one record per CDR3 protein. Of about 420,000 distinct CDR3 sequences listed, around 15% were seen once; the top ten hold less than 6.5%. This clonotype was seen just once.

This sequence joins TRBV20-1 and TRBJ1-1, with D hard to call. This TCR was sampled from a woman aged 18-35 years with Graves' hyperthyroidism. The sequencing sample was made of blood. The CDR3 loop reads CSATLGGPVTEAFF. The CDR3 region has the DNA TGCAGTGCTACCCTAGGAGGGCCAGTTACTGAAGCTTTCTTT.